Below, one T cell receptor (beta chain) is given with its context. This CDR3 has 14 amino acids. Germline CDR1 reads SNHLY; CDR2 reads FYNNEI. The trim removed 8 bases at V and 6 bases at J, leaving 9 bases unmatched. This entry is derived from a study of cytomegalovirus exposure and HLA in healthy donors. Repertoires were generated with immunoSEQ multiplex PCR, while TCRdb's copy carries only in-frame clones and drops some. The profile shows more than 75,000 clones, around 92% of them singletons. The V call is TRBV2, the J call TRBJ2-1, with 8 bases identical to TRBD2. This clonotype originated in a man in his late teens or twenties in good health and CMV-seronegative. What was sequenced was PBMCs. The CDR3 DNA reads as TGTGCCAGCGGGGATAGCGGGACTCTCAATGAGCAGTTCTTC. It encodes CASGDSGTLNEQFF. The variable domain in full, completed from reference TRBV2 and TRBJ2-1, reads EPEVTQTPSHQVTQMGQEVILRCVPISNHLYFYWYRQILGQKVEFLVSFYNNEISEKSEIFDDQFSVERPDGSNFTLKIRSTKLEDSAMYFCASGDSGTLNEQFFGPGTRLTVL.